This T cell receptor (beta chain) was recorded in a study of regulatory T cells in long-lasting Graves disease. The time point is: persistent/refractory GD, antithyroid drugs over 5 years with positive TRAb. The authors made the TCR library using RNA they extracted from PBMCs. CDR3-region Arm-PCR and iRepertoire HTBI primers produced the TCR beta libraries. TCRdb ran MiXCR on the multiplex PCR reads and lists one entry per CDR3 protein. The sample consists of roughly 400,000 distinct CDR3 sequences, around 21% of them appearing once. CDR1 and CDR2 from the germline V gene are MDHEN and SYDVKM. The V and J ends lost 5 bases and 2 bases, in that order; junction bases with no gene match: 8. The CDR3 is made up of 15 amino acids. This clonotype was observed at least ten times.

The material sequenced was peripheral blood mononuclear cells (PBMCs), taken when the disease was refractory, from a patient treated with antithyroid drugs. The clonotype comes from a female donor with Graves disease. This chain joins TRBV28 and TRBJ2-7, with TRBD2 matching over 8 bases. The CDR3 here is CASSQSAGGTYEQYF. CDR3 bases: TGTGCCAGCAGTCAGAGCGCGGGAGGCACCTACGAGCAGTACTTC.